In this sample, the clone carrying this TCR beta chain turned up once. Antigen specificity is unknown. MiXCR, run by TCRdb on the reads, gives a single entry per CDR3 protein. Of some 240,000 distinct CDR3 sequences in the sample, approximately 17% were seen once. This sample was included in a study of T cell repertoires in cytomegalovirus infection. Study as a whole: CMV infection plus the matching HLA type was flagged by public TCR beta signatures.

Study-wide findings and caveats: Totalled public TCR beta family frequency picked out people who carried CMV plus the relevant HLA. The study found HLA-C-restricted CMV-specific TCR beta clonotypes dominating the ex vivo response.

This CDR3 has 15 amino acids. CDR1 SGHRS and CDR2 YFSETQ come from the germline V gene. V lost 0 bases and J lost 3; bases outside the gene matches: 5. V and J are TRBV5-1 and TRBJ2-5; 7 nucleotides match TRBD1. The receptor was isolated from a human donor in good health (CMV status not recorded). Some clones in this sample may be carry-over from other donors' samples. The sequenced sample was CD8+ T cells from PBMCs. CDR3: CASSLGWDREETQYF. The CDR3 coding sequence is TGCGCCAGCAGCTTGGGATGGGACAGAGAAGAGACCCAGTACTTC.